This T cell receptor (beta chain) was recorded in a study of T cell changes during pregnancy in multiple sclerosis. In germline, CDR1 is SGHNT, CDR2 YENEEA. V lost 5 bases to trimming and J lost 4 bases, with 8 bases between them. The CDR3 extends over 13 amino acids. Repertoires were generated with immunoSEQ multiplex PCR, while TCRdb's copy carries only in-frame clones and drops some. The sample shows approximately 40,000 clones, 85% to 90% of them seen only once. The clonotype originates from a female donor with multiple sclerosis, enrolled in a pregnancy study. J is TRBJ2-2 and V is TRBV11-3; possible D gene TRBD1, 6 bases. Material: CD4+ T cells from peripheral blood mononuclear cells, obtained before pregnancy. DNA of the CDR3: TGTGCCAGCAGCGCCAGGGGCACCGGGGAGCTGTTTTTT. Its translation: CASSARGTGELFF.